The clone carrying this TCR beta chain has at least ten counts. What it binds is not known. V lost 5 bases and J lost 7, with 18 bases in between. The CDR3 length is 13 residues. The V gene's germline CDR1 is GTSNPN and CDR2 SVGIG (reference sequence). Assay used: immunoSEQ multiplex PCR; TCRdb lists only in-frame clones, some missing. The sample includes around 26,000 clones, none of them occurring once. This entry is derived from a study of T cells after posttransplantation cyclophosphamide. General study points: After PTCy, TRB diversity resembled that of CNI/methotrexate controls.

The sequencing sample was made of PBMCs. The chain carries TRBV30 and TRBJ2-7, with D maybe TRBD1 (5 bases). This TCR was recovered from a woman aged 50 to 65 in good health, CMV-negative, and a related stem cell transplant donor. CDR3 amino acids: CAWEGAPRREQYF. The DNA of the CDR3 is TGTGCCTGGGAAGGGGCCCCGCGGCGAGAGCAGTACTTC. Full variable domain (missing parts from reference TRBV30 and TRBJ2-7): SQTIHQWPATLVQPVGSPLSLECTVEGTSNPNLYWYRQAAGRGLQLLFYSVGIGQISSEVPQNLSASRPQDRQFILSSKKLLLSDSGFYLCAWEGAPRREQYFGPGTRLTVT.